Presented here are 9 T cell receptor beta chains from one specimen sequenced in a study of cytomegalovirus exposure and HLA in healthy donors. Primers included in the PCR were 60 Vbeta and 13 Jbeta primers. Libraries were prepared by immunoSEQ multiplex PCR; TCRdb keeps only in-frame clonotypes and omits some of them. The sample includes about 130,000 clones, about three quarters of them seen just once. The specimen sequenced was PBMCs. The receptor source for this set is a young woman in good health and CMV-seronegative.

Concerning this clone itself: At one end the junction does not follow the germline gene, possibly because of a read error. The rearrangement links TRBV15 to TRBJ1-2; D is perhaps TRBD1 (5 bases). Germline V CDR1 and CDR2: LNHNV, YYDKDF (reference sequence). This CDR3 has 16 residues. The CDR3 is CATRRVPARVNYGYTF. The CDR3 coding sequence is TGTGCCACCAGGAGAGTCCCCGCCAGGGTCAACTATGGCTACACCTTC.

CDR3 DNA sequence: TGTGCCTGGAAGTTAGCGGGGACGAACACCGGGGAGCTGTTTTTT. This sequence encodes CAWKLAGTNTGELFF. The rearrangement uses TRBV30 and TRBJ2-2, with 8 bases identical to TRBD2. The germline CDR1 and CDR2 sequences are GTSNPN and SVGIG (reference sequence). The CDR3 consists of 15 residues. J lost 0 bases, V lost 4 bases, and 4 bases had no gene match.

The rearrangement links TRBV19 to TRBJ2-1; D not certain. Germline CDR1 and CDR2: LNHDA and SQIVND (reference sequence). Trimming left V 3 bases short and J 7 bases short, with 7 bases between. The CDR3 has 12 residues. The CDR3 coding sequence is TGTGCCAGTAGTATCACCAGGAATGAGCAGTTCTTC. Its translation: CASSITRNEQFF.

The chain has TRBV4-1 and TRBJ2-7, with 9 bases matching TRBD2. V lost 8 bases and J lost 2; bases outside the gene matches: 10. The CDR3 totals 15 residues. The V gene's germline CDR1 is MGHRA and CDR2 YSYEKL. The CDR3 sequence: CASAAPLAGTYEQYF. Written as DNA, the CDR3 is TGCGCCAGCGCCGCACCACTAGCGGGCACCTACGAGCAGTACTTC.

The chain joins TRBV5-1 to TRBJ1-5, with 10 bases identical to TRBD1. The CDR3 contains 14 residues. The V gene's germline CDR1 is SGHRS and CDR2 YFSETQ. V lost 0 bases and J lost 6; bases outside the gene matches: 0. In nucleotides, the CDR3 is TGCGCCAGCAGCTTGGGGGACAGGGGTCAGCCCCAGCATTTT. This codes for CASSLGDRGQPQHF.

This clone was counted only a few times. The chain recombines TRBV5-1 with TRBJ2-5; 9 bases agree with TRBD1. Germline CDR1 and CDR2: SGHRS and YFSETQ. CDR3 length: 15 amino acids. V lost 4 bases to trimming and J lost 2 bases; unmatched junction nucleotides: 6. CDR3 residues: CASSTGQGPQETQYF. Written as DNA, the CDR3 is TGCGCCAGCAGCACGGGACAGGGCCCGCAAGAGACCCAGTACTTC. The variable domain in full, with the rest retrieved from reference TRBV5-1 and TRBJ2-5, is KAGVTQTPRYLIKTRGQQVTLSCSPISGHRSVSWYQQTPGQGLQFLFEYFSETQRNKGNFPGRFSGRQFSNSRSEMNVSTLELGDSALYLCASSTGQGPQETQYFGPGTRLLVL.

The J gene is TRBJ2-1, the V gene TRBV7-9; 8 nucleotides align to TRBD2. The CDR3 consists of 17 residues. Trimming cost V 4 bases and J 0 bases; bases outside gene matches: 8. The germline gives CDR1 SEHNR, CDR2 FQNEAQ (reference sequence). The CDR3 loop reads CASSSYLAGRSYNEQFF. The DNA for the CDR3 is TGTGCCAGCAGCTCCTATTTAGCGGGACGCTCCTACAATGAGCAGTTCTTC.

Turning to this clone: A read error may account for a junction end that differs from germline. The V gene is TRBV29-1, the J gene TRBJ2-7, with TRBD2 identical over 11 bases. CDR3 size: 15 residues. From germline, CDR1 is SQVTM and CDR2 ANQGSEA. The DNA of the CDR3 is TGCAGCGTTTGCTCCGGGACTAGCGGTGATTACGAGCGGTACTTC. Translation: CSVCSGTSGDYERYF.

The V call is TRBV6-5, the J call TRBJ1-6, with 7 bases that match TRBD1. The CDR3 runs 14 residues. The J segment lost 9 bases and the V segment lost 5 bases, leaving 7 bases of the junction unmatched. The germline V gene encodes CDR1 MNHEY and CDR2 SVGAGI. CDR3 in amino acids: CASSPGTATSPLHF. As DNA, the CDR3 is TGTGCCAGCAGTCCCGGGACAGCGACTTCACCCCTCCACTTT.